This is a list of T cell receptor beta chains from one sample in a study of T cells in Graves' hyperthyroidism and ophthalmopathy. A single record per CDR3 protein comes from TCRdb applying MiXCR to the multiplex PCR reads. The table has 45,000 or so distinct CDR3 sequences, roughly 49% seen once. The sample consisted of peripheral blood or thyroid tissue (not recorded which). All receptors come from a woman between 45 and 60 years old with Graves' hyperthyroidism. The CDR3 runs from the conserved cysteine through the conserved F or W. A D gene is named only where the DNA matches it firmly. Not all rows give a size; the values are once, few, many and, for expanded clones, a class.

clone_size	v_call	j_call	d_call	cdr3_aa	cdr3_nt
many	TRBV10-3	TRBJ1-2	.	CAISETSRREHGYTF	TGTGCCATCAGTGAGACCTCTAGGCGAGAGCATGGCTACACCTTC
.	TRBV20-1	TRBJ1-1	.	CSLEVRDTEAFF	TGCAGTTTAGAGGTTCGGGACACTGAAGCTTTCTTT
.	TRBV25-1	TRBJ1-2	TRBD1	CASSAKQGPQGYTF	TGTGCCAGCAGTGCTAAACAGGGGCCCCAGGGCTACACCTTC
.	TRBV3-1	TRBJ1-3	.	CASSPGPGNTIYF	TGTGCCAGCAGCCCGGGACCCGGAAACACCATATATTTT
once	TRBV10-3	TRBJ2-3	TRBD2	CAIRPLVAAGDTQYF	TGTGCCATCAGACCCCTTGTAGCCGCGGGAGATACGCAGTACTTT
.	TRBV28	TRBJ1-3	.	CASSLRGRGASGNTIYF	TGTGCCAGCAGTTTAAGGGGCCGGGGAGCTTCCGGAAACACCATATATTTT
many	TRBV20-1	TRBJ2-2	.	CSARDIRGMNTGELFF	TGCAGTGCTAGAGATATAAGGGGGATGAACACCGGGGAGCTGTTTTTT
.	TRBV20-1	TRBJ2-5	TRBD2	CSARLAGGPEETQYF	TGCAGTGCTAGACTAGCGGGAGGGCCGGAAGAGACCCAGTACTTC
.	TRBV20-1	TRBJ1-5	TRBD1	CSARDRGTVNQPQHF	TGCAGTGCTAGAGATCGTGGGACAGTGAATCAGCCCCAGCATTTT
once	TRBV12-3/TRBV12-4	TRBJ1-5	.	CASTVLTGGGSNRPQRF	TGTGCCAGCACTGTACTAACGGGTGGAGGTTCTAATCGGCCCCAGCGTTTT
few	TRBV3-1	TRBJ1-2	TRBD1	CASSRGDRTYGYTF	TGTGCCAGTAGCCGGGGGGACAGGACCTATGGCTACACCTTC
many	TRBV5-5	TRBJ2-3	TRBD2	CASSFRLAGALDTQYF	TGTGCCAGCAGCTTTCGTCTAGCGGGAGCATTGGATACGCAGTATTTT
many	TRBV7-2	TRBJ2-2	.	CASSLIGYPPGELFF	TGTGCCAGCAGCTTAATCGGGTACCCCCCCGGGGAGCTGTTTTTT
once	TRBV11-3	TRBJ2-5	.	CALDLRETQYF	TGTGCGCTGGATCTCCGAGAGACCCAGTACTTC
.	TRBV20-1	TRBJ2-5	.	CSAPPRAGTQYF	TGCAGTGCCCCACCTCGGGCGGGGACCCAGTACTTC
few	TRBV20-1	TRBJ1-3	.	CSASGTRRSGNTIYF	TGCAGTGCCAGCGGGACCCGACGCTCTGGAAACACCATATATTTT
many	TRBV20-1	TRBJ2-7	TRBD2	CSAGERGLSYEQYF	TGCAGTGCTGGGGAGCGGGGACTCTCCTACGAGCAGTACTTC